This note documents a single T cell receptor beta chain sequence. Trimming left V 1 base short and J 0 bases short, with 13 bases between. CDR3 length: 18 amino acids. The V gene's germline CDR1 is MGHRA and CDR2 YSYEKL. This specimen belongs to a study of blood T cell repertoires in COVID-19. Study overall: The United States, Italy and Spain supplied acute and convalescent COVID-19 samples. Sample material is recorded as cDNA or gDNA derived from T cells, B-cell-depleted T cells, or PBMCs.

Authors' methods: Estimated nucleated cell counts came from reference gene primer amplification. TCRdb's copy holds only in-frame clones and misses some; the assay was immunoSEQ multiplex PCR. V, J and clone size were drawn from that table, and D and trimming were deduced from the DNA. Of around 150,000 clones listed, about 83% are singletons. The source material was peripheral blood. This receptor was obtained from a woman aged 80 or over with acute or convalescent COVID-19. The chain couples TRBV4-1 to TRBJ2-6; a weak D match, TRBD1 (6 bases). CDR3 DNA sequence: TGCGCCAGCAGCCAAGTTGGGGACAAGCGCTCTGGGGCCAACGTCCTGACTTTC. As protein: CASSQVGDKRSGANVLTF.